This entry lists 23 T cell receptor beta chains sequenced from one sample in a study of blood T cells in healthy people across ages. Primers used in a second PCR of roughly 7 to 11 cycles were a sample-barcoded 5' primer and a J-beta primer mix. MiXCR was run by TCRdb on the 5' RACE reads, yielding one entry per CDR3 protein. The table has 1.8 million or so distinct CDR3 sequences, approximately 40% seen once. Material for sequencing was blood. The receptors come from a human donor in good health.

This clonotype came up once. The chain uses TRBV16 and TRBJ2-7; tentatively, D is TRBD1 (6 bases). Germline CDR1 and CDR2: KGHSY and FQNENV. The V gene lost 6 bases and the J gene lost 3 bases, with 15 bases spanning the gap. This CDR3 comprises 14 residues. The CDR3 protein is CASSLGQIHYEQYF. CDR3 DNA: TGTGCCAGCAGTCTAGGACAGATCCACTACGAGCAGTACTTC.

The V gene is TRBV5-1, the J gene TRBJ2-7, with D perhaps being TRBD1 or TRBD2 (5 bases each). This CDR3 is 13 amino acids long. In germline, CDR1 is SGHRS, CDR2 YFSETQ. The V end lost 5 bases, the J end lost 2 bases, and 11 bases lay between the germline ends. In DNA, the CDR3 is TGCGCCAGCAGGGTAGGGACCCCCTACGAGCAGTACTTC. It is translated as CASRVGTPYEQYF.

The J gene is TRBJ1-4, the V gene TRBV4-2; D is uncertain. The V gene lost 0 bases and the J gene lost 11 bases, with 10 bases spanning the gap. The CDR3 consists of 13 residues. CDR1 and CDR2 (germline): LGHNA, YNFKEQ. CDR3 in amino acids: CASSQDSQDKLFF. CDR3 nucleotides: TGTGCCAGCAGCCAAGATAGTCAGGATAAACTGTTTTTT.

The chain joins TRBV14 to TRBJ1-1; possible D gene TRBD1, 5 bases. V was trimmed by 2 bases and J by 1 base, leaving 11 bases between them. The CDR3 runs 15 residues. Germline assignment: CDR1 SGHDN and CDR2 FVKESK. CDR3 sequence: CASSQFLGGNTEAFF. The CDR3 coding sequence is TGTGCCAGCAGCCAATTTCTCGGGGGGAACACTGAAGCTTTCTTT.

The chain is built from TRBV7-6 and TRBJ1-1, with 7 bases identical to TRBD1. Germline CDR1 SGHVS, CDR2 FNYEAQ. The CDR3 sequence is 17 residues long. The V gene end was trimmed by 7 bases and the J gene end by 0 bases; junction bases not matched to a gene: 14. In DNA form, the CDR3 reads TGTGCCAGCACGCAATTCGACAGGGTCGGTATGAACACTGAAGCTTTCTTT. Translation: CASTQFDRVGMNTEAFF.

The J gene is TRBJ2-7, the V gene TRBV20-1, with 9 bases lining up with TRBD2. The junction had 9 bases not matched to a gene; V was cut back by 6 bases and J by 0 bases. The CDR3 loop spans 15 amino acids. Germline CDR1 DFQATT, CDR2 SNEGSKA (reference sequence). The CDR3 coding sequence is TGCAGTGCCTCTTCAGCGGGGGGCCCCTCCTACGAGCAGTACTTC. Translating it yields CSASSAGGPSYEQYF.

In its sample, this clonotype was seen a few times. This CDR3 reads CASSLSQITDTQYF. In nucleotides, the CDR3 is TGCGCCAGCAGCTTGTCTCAGATCACAGATACGCAGTATTTT. This chain joins TRBV5-1 and TRBJ2-3, with unresolved D. Germline loops: CDR1 SGHRS, CDR2 YFSETQ. CDR3 length: 14 residues. Trimming pared 1 base from V and 2 bases from J, leaving 8 bases between. The full variable domain, in which reference TRBV5-1 and TRBJ2-3 provide the parts outside the CDR3, is KAGVTQTPRYLIKTRGQQVTLSCSPISGHRSVSWYQQTPGQGLQFLFEYFSETQRNKGNFPGRFSGRQFSNSRSEMNVSTLELGDSALYLCASSLSQITDTQYFGPGTRLTVL.

The genes are TRBV6-2 or TRBV6-3 and TRBJ1-2; TRBD1 might be the D (5 bases). V was shortened by 2 bases and J by 7 bases, with 20 bases between the two germline ends. The CDR3 covers 16 residues. CDR1 MNHEY and CDR2 SVGEGT come from the germline V gene. The CDR3: CASSYDPGQGGSGYTF. The CDR3 nucleotides are TGTGCCAGCAGTTACGACCCCGGGCAGGGAGGCAGTGGCTACACCTTC.

The chain links TRBV27 to TRBJ2-1; no clear D. Germline V gives CDR1 MNHEY, CDR2 SMNVEV (reference sequence). The germline V and J ends were trimmed by 7 bases and 5 bases, with 12 bases remaining between them. This CDR3 has 13 amino acids. The CDR3 nucleotides are TGTGCCAGCATTGATCCTGAGAACAATGAGCAGTTCTTC. Amino acids: CASIDPENNEQFF.

This clonotype was seen a few times. The chain carries TRBV6-5 and TRBJ2-3; TRBD1 matches at 9 bases. Trimming took 4 bases from V and 4 from J; bases not matched to a gene: 12. Germline V gene lookup returns CDR1 MNHEY and CDR2 SVGAGI. This CDR3 is built from 17 residues. CDR3 sequence reads: CASSFIPGQGFADTQYF. Written as DNA, the CDR3 is TGTGCCAGCAGTTTCATCCCGGGACAGGGTTTCGCAGATACGCAGTATTTT.

This chain joins TRBV27 and TRBJ2-7; weak D call: TRBD2 (6 bases). Trimming removed 1 base at V and 4 bases at J, with 14 bases between. This CDR3 has 15 amino acids. In germline, CDR1 is MNHEY, CDR2 SMNVEV (reference sequence). DNA of the CDR3: TGTGCCAGCAGTTTATTGGGTAGCGGATATTACGAGCAGTACTTC. It encodes CASSLLGSGYYEQYF.

This clonotype turned up a few times. The chain is built from TRBV4-1 and TRBJ2-1; 11 bases match TRBD1. Unmatched junction bases numbered 5, after V lost 3 bases and J lost 7 bases. This CDR3 has 15 amino acids. Germline CDR1 MGHRA, CDR2 YSYEKL. CDR3 loop: CASSQGQGVLNEQFF. CDR3 nucleotides: TGCGCCAGCAGCCAGGGACAGGGGGTCTTAAATGAGCAGTTCTTC.

This clonotype was picked up many times. V gene TRBV12-3 or TRBV12-4 combines with J gene TRBJ1-1, with a tentative D call TRBD1 (6 bases). The CDR3 is 14 amino acids. The V end lost 5 bases, the J end lost 1 base, and 11 bases lay between the germline ends. CDR3 amino acids: CASSTQGANTEAFF. Written as DNA, the CDR3 is TGTGCCAGCAGTACACAGGGAGCGAACACTGAAGCTTTCTTT.

The rearrangement links TRBV6-1 to TRBJ1-1; D might be TRBD1 (5 bases). Germline V gene lookup returns CDR1 MNHNS and CDR2 SASEGT. This CDR3 is 14 amino acids long. V was cut by 6 bases and J by 1 base, with 12 bases left in between. The CDR3 loop is CASRSLTGNTEAFF. CDR3 sequence (DNA): TGTGCCAGCAGGTCTCTTACAGGGAACACTGAAGCTTTCTTT.

The CDR3 DNA reads as TGTGCCAGCAGCCACCTGGTGGACCGACAGGGTGGGAGCACAGATACGCAGTATTTT. Translating gives CASSHLVDRQGGSTDTQYF. The rearrangement joins TRBV3-1 to TRBJ2-3; the match to TRBD1 covers 7 bases. The CDR3 contains 19 residues. Germline lookup yields CDR1 LGHDT and CDR2 YNNKEL (reference sequence). Losses at the gene ends were 3 bases for V and 0 bases for J; bases not matched to a gene: 15.

This clonotype was counted many times. The rearrangement links TRBV7-2 to TRBJ2-3; D may be TRBD1 (5 bases). CDR1 is SGHTA and CDR2 is FQGNSA in the germline V gene. The CDR3 runs 14 residues. Trimming left V 3 bases short and J 2 bases short, with 9 bases between. The chain's CDR3 is CASSFDSYTDTQYF. CDR3 DNA: TGTGCCAGCAGCTTCGACAGTTACACAGATACGCAGTATTTT. Full variable domain (remainder filled in from reference TRBV7-2 and TRBJ2-3): GAGVSQSPSNKVTEKGKDVELRCDPISGHTALYWYRQSLGQGLEFLIYFQGNSAPDKSGLPSDRFSAERTGGSVSTLTIQRTQQEDSAVYLCASSFDSYTDTQYFGPGTRLTVL.

The chain employs TRBV29-1 and TRBJ2-1; possible D gene TRBD1, 6 bases. The germline V and J ends were trimmed by 6 bases and 1 base, with 10 bases remaining between them. The germline gives CDR1 SQVTM, CDR2 ANQGSEA. This CDR3 comprises 13 residues. The CDR3 DNA reads as TGCAGCGTGGACAGCCCTTCCTACAATGAGCAGTTCTTC. Its protein is CSVDSPSYNEQFF.

This clonotype appeared a single time. The chain uses TRBV5-8 and TRBJ2-3, with D tentatively TRBD1 (5 bases). Trimming shortened V by 5 bases and J by 0 bases, and 13 bases separated the two germline ends. Germline CDR1 and CDR2: SGHTS and YDEGEE. CDR3 size: 15 residues. CDR3 nucleotides: TGTGCCAGCAGTTCAGGGTTCGCTAGCACAGATACGCAGTATTTT. Translating it yields CASSSGFASTDTQYF. The full variable domain, in which reference TRBV5-8 and TRBJ2-3 provide the parts outside the CDR3, is EAGVTQSPTHLIKTRGQQATLRCSPISGHTSVYWYQQALGLGLQFLLWYDEGEERNRGNFPPRFSGRQFPNYSSELNVNALELEDSALYLCASSSGFASTDTQYFGPGTRLTVL.

The rearrangement links TRBV4-2 to TRBJ2-3; 9 bases line up with TRBD2. The CDR3 runs to 17 residues. The V gene's germline CDR1 is LGHNA and CDR2 YNFKEQ. J gave up 8 bases and V 0 bases, and 12 bases lay outside the gene matches. CDR3 protein: CASSQDPLGGGAGTQYF. CDR3 bases: TGTGCCAGCAGCCAAGATCCGCTCGGCGGGGGGGCTGGTACGCAGTATTTT.

The table lists this clonotype with a few counts. The chain couples TRBV20-1 to TRBJ1-2; 7 nucleotides line up with TRBD1. CDR1 and CDR2 from the germline V gene are DFQATT and SNEGSKA (reference sequence). The junction had 4 bases not matched to a gene; V was cut back by 5 bases and J by 1 base. The CDR3 loop spans 13 amino acids. The CDR3 bases are TGCAGTGCTCCGGACAGGAGTAACTATGGCTACACCTTC. Protein: CSAPDRSNYGYTF.

This clonotype was detected a few times. This chain joins TRBV9 and TRBJ2-1; D may be TRBD1 or TRBD2 (6 bases each). CDR1 and CDR2 from the germline V gene are SGDLS and YYNGEE. V lost 4 bases and J 5 bases, leaving 16 bases between the germline ends. The CDR3 consists of 15 residues. This CDR3 reads CASSPGGGLNNEQFF. In DNA, the CDR3 is TGTGCCAGCAGCCCCGGAGGGGGGCTCAACAATGAGCAGTTCTTC.

To note about this clonotype: A read error may explain this, as a much larger clone is one base away. V gene TRBV29-1 combines with J gene TRBJ2-7, with 7 nucleotides matching TRBD1. The CDR3 has 13 amino acids. Germline loops: CDR1 SQVTM, CDR2 ANQGSEA. DNA for the CDR3: TGCAGCGTTGAGACAGGGAGCTCCTACGAGCAGTGCTTC. It specifies CSVETGSSYEQCF.

In this sample, this clonotype turned up once. J is TRBJ1-5 and V is TRBV20-1; the D is unclear. CDR3 length: 15 amino acids. Trimming removed 5 bases at V and 2 bases at J, with 16 bases between. Germline V CDR1 and CDR2: DFQATT, SNEGSKA (reference sequence). Written as DNA, the CDR3 is TGCAGTGCTCAGTCCCTTGGGGTTGGCAATCAGCCCCAGCATTTT. It yields the protein CSAQSLGVGNQPQHF.